The clone carrying this T cell receptor beta chain was picked up many times. Template switching with 5'RACE generated the TCR cDNA and added a universal primer site and UMIs. TCRdb re-called the 5' RACE reads with MiXCR, one entry per CDR3 protein. The data contain 20,000 to 25,000 distinct CDR3 sequences, 3% to 4% of them seen just once; the ten biggest clones take up 0.8% to 1%. This sample is part of a study of T cells after yellow fever vaccination. The study's findings and limits: Relatively few clonotypes were ones that appeared in both CD4 and CD8 compartments. Among primary-vaccination clones, most reappeared after the booster, at just under 98% for CD4 and 88% for CD8. The presence of abundant clonotypes contaminating from the bulk population was possible in FACS-sorted repertoires.

The CDR3 runs to 16 residues. Per germline, CDR1 SGHRS and CDR2 YFSETQ. V lost 1 base and J lost 3; bases outside the gene matches: 2. The specimen was PBMCs, either bulk or a sorted T-cell subset (CD4+, CD8+, memory, or dextramer-sorted; not recorded which), collected roughly 46 days after the first yellow fever vaccination. The receptor was derived from a man between 18 and 29 years old who received the YFV17D yellow fever vaccine. The chain employs TRBV5-1 and TRBJ2-5; 14 bases line up with TRBD2. The DNA of the CDR3 is TGCGCCAGCAGCTTGATGGGACTAGCGGGGGAAGAGACCCAGTACTTC. Residues: CASSLMGLAGEETQYF. Based on the CDR3 plus reference TRBV5-1 and TRBJ2-5, the full variable domain is KAGVTQTPRYLIKTRGQQVTLSCSPISGHRSVSWYQQTPGQGLQFLFEYFSETQRNKGNFPGRFSGRQFSNSRSEMNVSTLELGDSALYLCASSLMGLAGEETQYFGPGTRLLVL.